This paragraph reports one T cell receptor (beta chain). This clonotype turned up a few times. This clone's antigen is unknown. No much larger clone exists at a distance of one base, and base qualities are not known. This sample was taken from a study of T-cell reconstitution after alpha-beta-depleted transplantation in children (dated by TCRdb to the mid-2010s). Background on the whole study: T-cell immune reconstitution after TCRalphabeta/CD19-depleted allogeneic hematopoietic cell transplantation in children was quantitatively tracked in the study by means of TCR repertoire profiling.

CDR1 and CDR2 are read off the germline V gene as SGHRS and YFSETQ. The CDR3 runs 11 amino acids, cysteine and phenylalanine included. The entry retains the CDR3 DNA only, 33 bases that are in frame from base 1. Relative to germline, V is 3 bases shorter and J is 8 bases shorter, with 6 bases between their ends. The library was prepared using PCR. Sequenced on an Illumina HiSeq 2500. TCR library preparation used molecular barcoding, with unique molecular identifiers applied to normalize quantification of the TCRbeta repertoire. Using fastp at Q25 and MiXCR, TCRdb reprocessed the public reads and kept productive beta chains. Every distinct CDR3 protein forms one entry, paired with its most common genes and DNA. The sample data list roughly 98,000 distinct CDR3 sequences, and around 16% of these were observed just once. Clones ranked in the top ten supply 20% of the sample. Overall study outcomes, separate from this receptor: About two months after transplant, the apparently early recovery of alphabetaT-cell counts reportedly depended on just several hundred clones that had expanded rapidly and came from non-depleted graft cells. The high TCRbeta diversity at day 60 in some patients was ascribed to recipient T cells and intrathymic progenitors that had survived conditioning. Hyperexpanded clone frequencies declined over subsequent months; after one year, T-cell counts and TCRbeta diversity were mostly attributed to newly produced T cells.

Taken with the paper, the label for treatment or condition translates to: allogeneic hematopoietic cell transplantation with graft depleted of TCRalphabeta T cells and CD19 B cells. The transplant recipients were children given TCRalphabeta/CD19-depleted allogeneic hematopoietic cell grafts. The sample in question was PBMCs, mostly from graft donor cells, obtained 180 days after TCRalphabeta/CD19-depleted stem cell transplant. This receptor was obtained from a male patient aged 2-9 years who had a stem cell transplant for acute lymphoblastic leukemia, so the T cells may come from the graft donor. The sequence is built from TRBV5-1 and TRBJ2-1, with no reliable assignment of the D segment. The DNA is as follows: TGCGCCAGCAGCTCGACTTATGAGCAGTTCTTC. Its coded protein is CASSSTYEQFF.